This T cell receptor beta chain emerged from a study of metastatic and nonmetastatic thyroid tumors. On the study more broadly: Repertoires from malignant and benign thyroid patients were compared across blood and tumor or nodule tissue.

MiXCR was used by TCRdb to re-call the PCR reads. Among roughly 34,000 clones, approximately 15% were seen once, and the ten largest hold under 20%. Patients had received no treatment of any kind before thyroid surgery. This clone was seen at least ten times. The length of the CDR3 is 13 residues. Germline V gene data show CDR1 as GTSNPN and CDR2 as SVGIG (reference sequence). Trimming left V 5 bases short and J 2 bases short, with 12 bases between. The clonotype originates from a male donor with papillary thyroid cancer or a benign thyroid nodule (not recorded which). Some clones in this sample may be carry-over from other donors' samples. Sequencing was done on a sample of blood. This sequence joins TRBV30 and TRBJ2-5; the D is unclear. CDR3 nucleotide sequence: TGTGCCTGGCTCAAGGGCGCGCAAGAGACCCAGTACTTC. It is translated as CAWLKGAQETQYF.